This TCR beta chain was sequenced during a study of cytomegalovirus exposure and HLA in healthy donors. Study in general: There were approximately 400 genotyped donors. Of these, 81% fell in the genetic ancestry cluster associated with self-reported Caucasian donors. Regarding the study as a whole: Later on, an analysis showed TCR association rates differing by HLA locus, with DRB1 the most and HLA-C the fewest.

The PCR used 60 Vbeta and 13 Jbeta primers. Assay: immunoSEQ multiplex PCR; the TCRdb copy retains only in-frame clones and omits some. The sample comprises some 200,000 clones, roughly 83% of which are singletons, and about 2% rests with the top ten. This clone has more than one count but fewer than ten. Its antigen is currently unknown. The CDR3 does not end in the conserved phenylalanine or tryptophan, so this is likely a read error. The DNA is omitted, as the CDR3 cannot be located on it reliably, and the CDR3 follows TCRdb's listing. The CDR3 is 13 amino acids long, termini counted. CDR1 is SGHTA and CDR2 is FQGNSA in the germline V gene. Whereas donors were nominally healthy upon sampling, unrecorded immune exposures were probable.

The TCR sequence derives from a woman in her 50s in good health and CMV-seronegative. The chain recombines TRBV7-2 with TRBJ2-3; TRBD2 is taken as the D call from the table, unchecked against the DNA. The sequenced sample was PBMCs. Here the CDR3 reads CASSPVVYLGLLL.